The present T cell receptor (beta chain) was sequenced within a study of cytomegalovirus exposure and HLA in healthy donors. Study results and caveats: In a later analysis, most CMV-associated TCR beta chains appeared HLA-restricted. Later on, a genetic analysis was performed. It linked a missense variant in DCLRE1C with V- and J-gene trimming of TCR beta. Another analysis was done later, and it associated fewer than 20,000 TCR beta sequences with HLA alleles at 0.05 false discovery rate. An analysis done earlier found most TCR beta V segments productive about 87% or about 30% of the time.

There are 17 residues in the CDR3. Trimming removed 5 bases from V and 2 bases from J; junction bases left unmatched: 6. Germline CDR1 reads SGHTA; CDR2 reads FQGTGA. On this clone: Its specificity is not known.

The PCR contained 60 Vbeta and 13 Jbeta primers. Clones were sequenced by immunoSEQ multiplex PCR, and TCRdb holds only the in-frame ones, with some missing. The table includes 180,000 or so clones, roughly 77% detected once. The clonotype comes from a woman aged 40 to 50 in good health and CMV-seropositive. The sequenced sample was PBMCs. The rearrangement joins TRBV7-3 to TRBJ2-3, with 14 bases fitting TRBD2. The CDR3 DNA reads TGTGCCAGCAGCCCGGGGACTAGCGGGGGATACACAGATACGCAGTATTTT. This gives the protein CASSPGTSGGYTDTQYF.